This TCR beta chain derives from a study of T cell repertoires in cytomegalovirus infection. This clonotype turned up a few times. Its matching antigen is unknown. Each CDR3 protein is one row after TCRdb ran MiXCR on the reads. The table includes roughly 80,000 distinct CDR3 sequences, 35% to 45% detected once. The V end lost 0 bases, the J end lost 4 bases, and 13 bases lay between the germline ends. CDR3 length: 17 amino acids. The V gene's germline CDR1 is SGHTA and CDR2 FQGNSA. The specimen comprised CD8+ T cells from cultured PBMCs, sampled from culture after CMV antigen stimulation. The chain joins TRBV7-2 to TRBJ1-6, with a weak D call TRBD1 (5 bases). This clonotype originated in a human donor in good health (CMV status not recorded). Some clones in this sample may be carry-over from other donors' samples. CDR3 sequence: CASSLAAREFYNSPLHF. The CDR3 DNA sequence: TGTGCCAGCAGCTTAGCGGCCAGGGAATTTTATAATTCACCCCTCCACTTT.